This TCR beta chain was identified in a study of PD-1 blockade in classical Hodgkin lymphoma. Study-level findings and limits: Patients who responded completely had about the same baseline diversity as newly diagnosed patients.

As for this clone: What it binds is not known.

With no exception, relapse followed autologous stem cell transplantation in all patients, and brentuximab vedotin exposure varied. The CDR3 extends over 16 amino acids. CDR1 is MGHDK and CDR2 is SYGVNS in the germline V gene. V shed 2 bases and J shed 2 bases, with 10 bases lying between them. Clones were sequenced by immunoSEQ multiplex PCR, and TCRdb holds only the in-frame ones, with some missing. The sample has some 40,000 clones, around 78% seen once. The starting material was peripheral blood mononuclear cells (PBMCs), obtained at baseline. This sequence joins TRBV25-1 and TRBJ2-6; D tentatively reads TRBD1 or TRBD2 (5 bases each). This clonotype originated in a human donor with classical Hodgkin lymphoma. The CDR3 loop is CASSETGLAGANVLTF. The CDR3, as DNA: TGTGCCAGCAGTGAAACAGGACTGGCTGGGGCCAACGTCCTGACTTTC.